The T cell receptor (beta chain) described here comes from a study of blood T cell repertoires in COVID-19. Study overall: The study drew acute and convalescent COVID-19 samples from the United States, Italy and Spain. Sources were T cells, B-cell-depleted T cells, or PBMCs; the material itself was cDNA or gDNA.

The CDR3 spans 13 residues. Germline CDR1 reads LNHDA; CDR2 reads SQIVND (reference sequence). The V and J ends lost 7 bases and 7 bases, in that order; junction bases with no gene match: 9. In the original processing: Researchers report that nucleated cell counts were estimated from reference gene primer amplification. The table came from immunoSEQ multiplex PCR; TCRdb's copy has only in-frame clones and leaves some out. That table gives V, J and clone size, and the DNA gave D and trimming. The data hold around 280,000 clones, with roughly 80% observed a single time. Sequenced input: peripheral blood. This clonotype originated in a woman aged 50 to 65 with active or convalescent COVID-19. V is TRBV19 and J is TRBJ1-2; 7 bases map to TRBD1. The CDR3 reads CASKFNRGRGYTF. The CDR3 DNA reads TGTGCCAGTAAGTTTAACAGGGGCCGTGGCTACACCTTC.